This entry features one T cell receptor (beta chain) sequence. The data derive from a study of blood T cell repertoires in COVID-19. In the study overall: Some COVID-19 samples were acute and others convalescent; all came from the United States, Italy and Spain. PBMCs, B-cell-depleted T cells, or T cells provided the cDNA or gDNA that made up the material.

Looked up from germline, CDR1 is SGHTS and CDR2 is YDEGEE. This CDR3 has 14 residues. With 0 bases removed from V and 0 bases from J, the gap between germline ends came to 4 bases. The protocol was immunoSEQ multiplex PCR, while the TCRdb copy is restricted to in-frame clones and leaves out a portion. The table lists 45,000 to 60,000 clones, roughly nine tenths of them singletons. Sequences were obtained from peripheral blood. This chain uses TRBV5-8 with TRBJ1-5; D is unresolved. This clonotype was obtained from a man between 70 and 80 years old with active COVID-19. CDR3 in DNA: TGTGCCAGCAGCTTGGTCCATAGCAATCAGCCCCAGCATTTT. It yields the protein CASSLVHSNQPQHF. The whole variable domain, remainder taken from reference TRBV5-8 and TRBJ1-5, is EAGVTQSPTHLIKTRGQQATLRCSPISGHTSVYWYQQALGLGLQFLLWYDEGEERNRGNFPPRFSGRQFPNYSSELNVNALELEDSALYLCASSLVHSNQPQHFGDGTRLSIL.